Listed below are T cell receptor beta chains from one sample, sequenced in a study of cytotoxic CD8 clonotypes in ibrutinib-treated CLL. Repertoires were generated with immunoSEQ multiplex PCR, while TCRdb's copy carries only in-frame clones and drops some. The table shows around 310,000 clones, with roughly 85% occurring only once. Sequencing was performed on PBMCs, taken before ibrutinib treatment. The receptors here all came from a human donor with chronic lymphocytic leukemia. The CDR3 runs from the conserved cysteine through the conserved F or W. The D gene is left open where the match is weak. Clone size appears in some rows only: once, few, many, or a class for an expanded clone.

d_gene	v_gene	j_gene	abundance	CDR3aa	CDR3nt
TRBD1	TRBV29-1	TRBJ2-3	once	CSFEPGQGWGRDTQYF	TGCAGCTTCGAGCCGGGACAGGGATGGGGCAGAGATACGCAGTATTTT
TRBD1	TRBV5-6	TRBJ2-7	-	CASRKKNALRQGVRSQYF	TGTGCCAGCAGAAAAAAAAACGCGCTCCGACAGGGTGTTAGATCGCAGTACTTC
-	TRBV5-4	TRBJ2-2	-	CASSSRGPGTGELFF	TGTGCCAGCAGCTCCAGGGGCCCGGGCACCGGGGAGCTGTTTTTT
-	TRBV27	TRBJ2-5	-	CASKTDASRRETQYF	TGTGCCAGCAAAACCGACGCGTCAAGGAGGGAGACCCAGTACTTC
TRBD2	TRBV30	TRBJ2-7	-	CAWSVLRQRTSWSSYEQYF	TGTGCCTGGAGTGTACTGCGACAGAGGACTAGCTGGAGCTCCTACGAGCAGTACTTC
-	TRBV7-9	TRBJ1-2	-	CASSPRRNYGYTF	TGTGCCAGCAGCCCTAGAAGAAACTATGGCTACACCTTC
-	TRBV6-5	TRBJ2-1	-	CATYHWDSNEQFF	TGTGCCACCTACCATTGGGATTCAAATGAGCAGTTCTTC
TRBD1	TRBV7-6	TRBJ2-7	-	CASSKADRVEQYF	TGTGCCAGCAGCAAAGCGGACAGGGTGGAGCAGTACTTC
TRBD2	TRBV4-2	TRBJ2-1	-	CASRTSGASDNEQFF	TGTGCCAGCAGGACAAGCGGGGCTAGCGACAATGAGCAGTTCTTC
-	TRBV23-1	TRBJ1-4	-	CASSQSPIGPPDVLFF	TGCGCCAGCAGTCAATCCCCGATAGGCCCTCCGGACGTTCTGTTTTTT
TRBD1	TRBV5-1	TRBJ2-7	-	CASSLETGNFYEQYF	TGCGCCAGCAGCTTGGAGACAGGGAACTTCTACGAGCAGTACTTC
TRBD2	TRBV25-1	TRBJ2-1	-	CASTIMTGGGGEQFF	TGTGCCAGCACCATTATGACGGGAGGCGGCGGAGAGCAGTTCTTC
-	TRBV5-1	TRBJ2-2	once	CASRRGGPGELFF	TGCGCCAGCAGGAGAGGGGGTCCCGGGGAGCTGTTTTTT
TRBD1	TRBV5-1	TRBJ1-2	-	CASSRDSSYGVYGYTF	TGCGCCAGCAGCCGGGACAGCTCATACGGGGTCTATGGCTACACCTTC
TRBD1	TRBV7-9	TRBJ1-2	-	CASTGTGGNYGYTF	TGTGCCAGCACTGGGACAGGGGGGAACTATGGCTACACCTTC
TRBD2	TRBV7-2	TRBJ2-7	-	CASSFSGRASEQYF	TGTGCCAGCAGCTTTAGCGGGAGGGCCTCCGAGCAGTACTTC
TRBD1	TRBV6-5	TRBJ2-3	-	CASNANRGNTQYF	TGTGCCAGCAATGCTAACAGGGGCAATACGCAGTATTTT
-	TRBV4-3	TRBJ2-1	-	CASSQDLTRIYNEQFF	TGCGCTAGCAGCCAAGATTTGACCAGAATCTACAATGAGCAGTTCTTC
TRBD2	TRBV13	TRBJ2-1	-	CASSSGLAGGYNEQFF	TGTGCCAGCAGCTCGGGACTAGCGGGAGGCTACAATGAGCAGTTCTTC
TRBD2	TRBV4-3	TRBJ2-7	-	CASSQDLLAGVEQYF	TGCGCCAGCAGCCAAGATCTGCTAGCGGGAGTCGAGCAGTACTTC
-	TRBV15	TRBJ2-1	few	CATRAGWNEQFF	TGTGCCACCAGGGCGGGATGGAATGAGCAGTTCTTC
TRBD1	TRBV6-1	TRBJ1-1	-	CASRDRGRVNTEAFF	TGTGCCAGCAGGGACAGGGGCCGGGTGAACACTGAAGCTTTCTTT
TRBD2	TRBV9	TRBJ2-3	-	CASSPNGLADTDTQYF	TGTGCCAGCAGCCCCAATGGACTAGCGGATACAGATACGCAGTATTTT
-	TRBV5-1	TRBJ1-5	-	CASSLGPGAGSNQPQHF	TGCGCCAGCAGCTTGGGCCCGGGAGCGGGTAGCAATCAGCCCCAGCATTTT
-	TRBV4-3	TRBJ2-7	-	CASSQVAASYEQYF	TGCGCCAGCAGCCAAGTGGCAGCGTCCTACGAGCAGTACTTC
-	TRBV28	TRBJ1-2	-	CASSLQHYGYTF	TGTGCCAGCAGTTTACAACACTATGGCTACACCTTC
TRBD1	TRBV7-9	TRBJ2-7	-	CASSLVGRTGDEQYF	TGTGCCAGCAGCTTAGTGGGACGGACAGGGGACGAGCAGTACTTC
-	TRBV4-3	TRBJ2-1	-	CASSQDYRSSYNEQFF	TGCGCCAGCAGCCAAGACTACCGGAGCTCCTACAATGAGCAGTTCTTC
TRBD2	TRBV4-2	TRBJ2-7	once	CASSQEILAGGYEQYF	TGTGCCAGCAGCCAAGAAATCCTAGCGGGAGGTTACGAGCAGTACTTC
-	TRBV5-5	TRBJ1-1	-	CASSLNPNTEAFF	TGTGCCAGCAGCTTGAACCCGAACACTGAAGCTTTCTTT
TRBD2	TRBV30	TRBJ2-3	-	CASDPDLLRREVTDTQYF	TGTGCCAGCGACCCTGACCTACTCAGGCGGGAGGTCACAGATACGCAGTATTTT
TRBD1	TRBV27	TRBJ2-7	-	CASSLGDRGTYEQYF	TGTGCCAGCAGTTTAGGGGACAGGGGCACCTACGAGCAGTACTTC
TRBD2	TRBV7-8	TRBJ2-7	once	CTSSLGSSGNEQYF	TGTACCAGCAGCTTAGGTAGTAGCGGGAACGAGCAGTACTTC
TRBD1	TRBV7-8	TRBJ2-7	few	CASSLTGTAYEQYF	TGTGCCAGCAGTCTGACCGGGACAGCGTACGAGCAGTACTTC
-	TRBV14	TRBJ1-1	-	CASSQEWGARTEAFF	TGTGCCAGCAGCCAAGAGTGGGGGGCGAGGACTGAAGCTTTCTTT